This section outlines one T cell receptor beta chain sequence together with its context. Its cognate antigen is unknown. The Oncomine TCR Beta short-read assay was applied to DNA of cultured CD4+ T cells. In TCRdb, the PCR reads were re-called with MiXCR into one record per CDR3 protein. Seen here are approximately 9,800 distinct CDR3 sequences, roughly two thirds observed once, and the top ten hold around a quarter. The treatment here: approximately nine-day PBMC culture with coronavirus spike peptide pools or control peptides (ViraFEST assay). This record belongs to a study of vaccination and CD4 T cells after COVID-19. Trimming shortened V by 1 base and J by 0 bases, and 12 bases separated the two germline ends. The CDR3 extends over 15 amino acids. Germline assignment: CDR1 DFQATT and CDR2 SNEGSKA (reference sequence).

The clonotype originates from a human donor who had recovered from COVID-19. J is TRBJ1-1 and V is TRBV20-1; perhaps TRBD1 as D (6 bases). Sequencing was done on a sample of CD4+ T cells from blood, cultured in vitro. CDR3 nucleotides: TGCAGTGCTAGAGTTGTTAACAGGGTGAACACTGAAGCTTTCTTT. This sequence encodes CSARVVNRVNTEAFF.